The T cell receptor (beta chain) described here comes from a study of blood T cell repertoires in COVID-19. Turning to the study itself: Acute and convalescent COVID-19 specimens originated in the United States, Italy and Spain. PBMCs, B-cell-depleted T cells, or T cells provided the cDNA or gDNA that made up the material.

V lost 4 bases and J 1 base, leaving 11 bases between the germline ends. The CDR3 has 15 residues. Germline V CDR1 and CDR2: LGHDT, YNNKEL (reference sequence). Cohort placement rested on clinical history that participants reported themselves. Sequencing was performed with immunoSEQ multiplex PCR; in TCRdb, only in-frame clones are kept and a portion is missing. Of some 340,000 clones listed, around 86% are singletons. Sequences were obtained from PBMCs or T cells enriched from blood (not recorded which). This TCR derives from a woman aged 45-65 years who had recovered from COVID-19. The rearrangement links TRBV3-1 (or the pseudogene TRBV3-2) to TRBJ1-3; D is uncertain. The chain's CDR3 is CASSLGRESGNTIYF. The CDR3 DNA reads as TGTGCCAGCAGCCTAGGGAGGGAATCTGGAAACACCATATATTTT.